This TCR beta chain came from a study of response to subunit inactivated influenza vaccine. General study results and limits: Authors proposed each seasonal influenza vaccination draws in few new T cells.

A single record per CDR3 protein comes from TCRdb applying MiXCR to the RT-PCR reads. The data contain 450,000 to 550,000 distinct CDR3 sequences, roughly 23% of them seen just once; the ten biggest clones take up less than 2.5%. V trimming: 2 bases; J trimming: 8 bases; junction bases outside the gene matches: 10. Germline CDR1 reads LNHNV; CDR2 reads YYDKDF (reference sequence). This CDR3 contains 16 residues. In the case of this clonotype: What it binds is unknown.

This receptor was obtained from a man over 45 who received an inactivated influenza vaccine. Sequencing was performed on CD4+ T cells sorted from PBMCs, taken 5 days after vaccination. This chain connects TRBV15 to TRBJ2-1, with 9 positions matching TRBD2. CDR3 nucleotides: TGTGCCACCAGCAGATCCGGGGGAGTAGCGGGGGATGAGCAGTTCTTC. The encoded protein is CATSRSGGVAGDEQFF.